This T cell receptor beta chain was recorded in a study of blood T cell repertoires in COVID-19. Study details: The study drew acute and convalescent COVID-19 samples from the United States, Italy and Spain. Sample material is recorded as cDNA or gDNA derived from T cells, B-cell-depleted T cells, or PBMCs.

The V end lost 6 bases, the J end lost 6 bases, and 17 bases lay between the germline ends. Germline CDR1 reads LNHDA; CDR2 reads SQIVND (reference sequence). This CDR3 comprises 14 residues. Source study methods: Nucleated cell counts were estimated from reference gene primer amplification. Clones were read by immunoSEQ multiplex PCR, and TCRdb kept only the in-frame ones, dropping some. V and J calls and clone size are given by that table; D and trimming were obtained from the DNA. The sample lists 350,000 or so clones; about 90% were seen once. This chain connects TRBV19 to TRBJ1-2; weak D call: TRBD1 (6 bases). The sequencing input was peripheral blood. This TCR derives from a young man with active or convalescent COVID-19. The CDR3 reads CASRVPGQWDGYTF. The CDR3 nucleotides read TGTGCCAGTAGAGTTCCCGGACAGTGGGATGGCTACACCTTC.